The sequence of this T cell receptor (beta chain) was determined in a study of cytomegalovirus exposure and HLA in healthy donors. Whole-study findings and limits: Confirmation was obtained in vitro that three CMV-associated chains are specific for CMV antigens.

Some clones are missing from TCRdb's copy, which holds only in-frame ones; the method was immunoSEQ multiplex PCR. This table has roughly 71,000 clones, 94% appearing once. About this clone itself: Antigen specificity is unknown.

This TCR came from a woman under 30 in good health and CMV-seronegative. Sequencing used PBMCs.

CDR3 amino acids: CASSLVGYPPREQYF. DNA of the CDR3: TGTGCCAGCAGCTTGGTGGGCTATCCTCCACGGGAGCAGTACTTC. The chain recombines TRBV5-4 with TRBJ2-7; no reliable D call. The CDR3 extends over 15 amino acids. V was shortened by 0 bases and J by 7 bases, with 17 bases between the two germline ends. Germline V CDR1 and CDR2: SGHNT, YYREEE (reference sequence).